This TCR beta chain was documented in a study of shared clonotypes between healthy human individuals. This clone occurred once. CD45RO-negative CD8 cells positively selected for CCR7 made up the naive population, which excluded terminally differentiated effector memory CD45RA+ cells. Generated by immunoSEQ multiplex PCR, the TCRdb table keeps only in-frame clones and is missing some. The repertoire holds hundreds of thousands of clones, roughly 95% seen once, with about 0.11% in the top ten. CDR3 length: 12 amino acids. Germline loops: CDR1 PRHDT, CDR2 FYEKMQ (reference sequence). Deletions cut 5 bases from V and 0 bases from J, with 5 bases between.

The sequence came from a woman aged 25-40 years in good health. The sequenced sample consisted of naive CD8+ T cells sorted from blood. This chain links TRBV13 with TRBJ2-7; D uncertain. The CDR3 DNA follows: TGTGCCAGCAGCCGTAGCTCCTACGAGCAGTACTTC. Translation gives CASSRSSYEQYF.